These 22 T cell receptor beta chains came from one sample sequenced in a study of T cell responses to AZD1222 COVID-19 vaccine (dated by TCRdb to the early 2020s). What the time point label conveys for this sample: baseline before first vaccination. In light of the paper, this sample's treatment or condition label describes: meningococcal conjugate vaccine given as trial control. Receptors were amplified or captured by the immunoSEQ multiplex PCR assay. As stored in TCRdb, this immuneACCESS dataset retains in-frame rearrangements with V and J assigned. A fraction of the clones does not appear; measured against another copy, unresolved V genes explain less than half of the discrepancy, and the remainder lacks a known reason. The sample records more than 150,000 clones, about 87% of which are singletons. The ten largest clones add up to less than 3% of the sample. The specimen comprised peripheral blood, sampled on day 0 of MenACWY control vaccination. Source of these receptors: an adult in good health.

The V and J genes are TRBV4-2 and TRBJ2-1, with D possibly being TRBD2 (6 bases). CDR1 and CDR2 from the germline V gene are LGHNA and YNFKEQ. The CDR3 sequence is 15 residues long. With 0 bases removed from V and 2 bases from J, the gap between germline ends came to 8 bases. The CDR3 loop reads CASSQETRTYNEQFF. CDR3 DNA: TGTGCCAGCAGCCAAGAGACTAGAACCTACAATGAGCAGTTCTTC.

The chain combines TRBV24-1 with TRBJ2-1; 12 bases are shared with TRBD2. V dropped 9 bases and J dropped 4; count of bases not matched to a gene: 0. Germline V gene sequence: CDR1 KGHDR, CDR2 SFDVKD. The CDR3 is made up of 13 amino acids. In DNA form, the CDR3 reads TGTGCCACCGGACTAGCGGGGTACAATGAGCAGTTCTTC. Its translation: CATGLAGYNEQFF.

The chain employs TRBV28 and TRBJ1-6; D not certain. Trimming shortened V by 4 bases and J by 0 bases, and 7 bases separated the two germline ends. The V gene's germline CDR1 is MDHEN and CDR2 SYDVKM. The CDR3 sequence is 15 residues long. CDR3 amino acids: CASSSPSSYNSPLHF. The CDR3 region has the DNA TGTGCCAGCAGTTCCCCGAGCTCCTATAATTCACCCCTCCACTTT.

This sequence joins TRBV5-1 and TRBJ2-7, with D possibly TRBD1 on 6 matching bases. Germline V gene lookup returns CDR1 SGHRS and CDR2 YFSETQ. This CDR3 contains 15 residues. Trimming stripped 4 bases from V and 4 bases from J, with 18 bases between. The CDR3 region has the DNA TGCGCCAGCAGCACCCTACAGGGAAGAGGATACGAGCAGTACTTC. It codes for CASSTLQGRGYEQYF.

J is TRBJ2-1 and V is TRBV10-3; TRBD1 aligns across 7 bases. Germline CDR1 ENHRY, CDR2 SYGVKD. Trimming took 3 bases from V and 5 from J; bases not matched to a gene: 4. The CDR3 has 14 residues. DNA of the CDR3: TGTGCCATCAGTGAACGTCAGGGGGACAATGAGCAGTTCTTC. Translation gives CAISERQGDNEQFF.

The V call is TRBV18, the J call TRBJ2-3; 10 bases are shared with TRBD1. Germline V CDR1 and CDR2: KGHSH, LQKENI. After removal of 2 bases from V and 10 bases from J, the junction contained 9 bases not matched to a gene. The CDR3 consists of 15 residues. CDR3 protein: CASSPIGTGELAQYF. The CDR3, as DNA: TGTGCCAGCTCACCAATTGGGACAGGGGAGTTGGCGCAGTATTTT. The entire variable domain, with the rest obtained from reference TRBV18 and TRBJ2-3, is as follows: NAGVMQNPRHLVRRRGQEARLRCSPMKGHSHVYWYRQLPEEGLKFMVYLQKENIIDESGMPKERFSAEFPKEGPSILRIQQVVRGDSAAYFCASSPIGTGELAQYFGPGTRLTVL.

In DNA form, the CDR3 reads TGCGCCAGCAGCTTACAGGCCCCCAATTCCGGGGAGCTGTTTTTT. Translating it yields CASSLQAPNSGELFF. The chain combines TRBV5-1 with TRBJ2-2; TRBD1 is a possible D gene (5 bases). Germline CDR1 is SGHRS and CDR2 is YFSETQ. The CDR3 has 15 amino acids. With 2 bases removed from V and 6 bases from J, the gap between germline ends came to 14 bases.

The V and J genes are TRBV7-9 and TRBJ2-1; 12 nucleotides line up with TRBD2. The CDR3 sequence is 14 residues long. Trimming took 6 bases from V and 8 from J; bases not matched to a gene: 5. Germline-derived CDR1 and CDR2 are SEHNR and FQNEAQ (reference sequence). The CDR3 nucleotides are TGTGCCAGCAGACAGACTAGCGGGAGCGATGAGCAGTTCTTC. Translation: CASRQTSGSDEQFF.

This clone was recorded only once. The chain uses TRBV15 and TRBJ2-7; 10 bases agree with TRBD1. Trimming took 1 base from V and 3 from J; bases not matched to a gene: 9. The CDR3 contains 17 residues. Looked up from germline, CDR1 is LNHNV and CDR2 is YYDKDF (reference sequence). CDR3 in DNA: TGTGCCACCAGCAGAGGGACAGGGGGGACCGGAATCTACGAGCAGTACTTC. It encodes CATSRGTGGTGIYEQYF.

The V and J genes are TRBV24-1 and TRBJ2-1; D not certain. The CDR3 consists of 16 residues. V dropped 3 bases and J dropped 4 bases, with 15 bases sitting between them. CDR1 and CDR2 (germline): KGHDR, SFDVKD. In DNA, the CDR3 is TGTGCCACCAGTGATGAAGACCGGAGATCTTACAATGAGCAGTTCTTC. Encoded protein: CATSDEDRRSYNEQFF.

The chain uses TRBV7-9 and TRBJ2-3, with D tentatively TRBD2 (6 bases). Germline values: CDR1 SEHNR, CDR2 FQNEAQ (reference sequence). The germline V and J ends were trimmed by 5 bases and 7 bases, with 16 bases remaining between them. The CDR3 is made up of 14 amino acids. CDR3 in DNA: TGTGCCAGCAGCCGGGACTTGGGAGGAAATACGCAGTATTTT. It codes for CASSRDLGGNTQYF.

The rearrangement links TRBV5-3 to TRBJ1-4; D ambiguous. TRBV5-3 is classed as an ORF, of uncertain function. The CDR3 extends over 15 amino acids. V was pared by 4 bases and J by 8 bases, with 18 bases between. The CDR3 loop reads CARSMVGFQREKLFF. For the CDR3, the DNA is TGTGCCAGAAGCATGGTGGGATTTCAGAGGGAAAAACTGTTTTTT.

About this clone: At one of its ends the junction is not consistent with the germline gene, which may arise from a read error. The genes are TRBV10-1 and TRBJ2-7; D may match TRBD1 or TRBD2 (6 bases each). Germline-derived CDR1 and CDR2 are WNHNN and SYGVQD (reference sequence). The CDR3 is made up of 15 amino acids. CDR3 amino acids: CASTEPRGGRNEQYF. DNA of the CDR3: TGCGCCAGCACTGAGCCCAGGGGAGGTCGCAACGAGCAGTACTTC.

The chain carries TRBV30 and TRBJ1-6; the match to TRBD1 covers 10 bases. The CDR3 extends over 15 amino acids. V trimming: 0 bases; J trimming: 9 bases; junction bases outside the gene matches: 5. From germline, CDR1 is GTSNPN and CDR2 SVGIG (reference sequence). This chain's CDR3 is CAWSVGTGESSPLHF. CDR3 DNA: TGTGCCTGGAGTGTAGGGACAGGGGAGAGTTCACCCCTCCACTTT.

V is TRBV4-3 and J is TRBJ2-2, with D perhaps matching TRBD1 (5 bases). The CDR3 has 16 residues. Germline values: CDR1 LGHNA, CDR2 YSLEER. The V gene lost 4 bases and the J gene lost 4 bases, with 16 bases spanning the gap. CDR3 loop: CASSLADDSVTGELFF. The CDR3 bases are TGCGCCAGCAGCCTCGCGGACGACAGTGTCACCGGGGAGCTGTTTTTT.

The chain joins TRBV5-1 to TRBJ1-1, with TRBD1 as a possible D gene (6 bases). Trimming stripped 0 bases from V and 4 bases from J, with 13 bases between. This CDR3 is built from 15 residues. Germline V gene lookup returns CDR1 SGHRS and CDR2 YFSETQ. CDR3 DNA: TGCGCCAGCAGCTTGGTGGGGGCCCGGGCCACTGAAGCTTTCTTT. This codes for CASSLVGARATEAFF.

The chain links TRBV10-3 to TRBJ2-5; TRBD1 matches 7 bases. CDR1 is ENHRY and CDR2 is SYGVKD in the germline V gene. This CDR3 has 14 amino acids. Unmatched junction bases numbered 1, after V lost 0 bases and J lost 3 bases. The CDR3 loop is CAISESGTEETQYF. The CDR3 DNA follows: TGTGCCATCAGTGAGTCCGGGACAGAAGAGACCCAGTACTTC.

The chain uses TRBV7-6 and TRBJ2-1, with a tentative D call TRBD1 (8 bases). The germline V gene has CDR1 SGHVS and CDR2 FNYEAQ. Trimming removed 5 bases from V and 4 bases from J, with 30 bases in between. CDR3 length: 20 residues. The CDR3 reads CASSPRLRTGTTRFYNEQFF. The CDR3 DNA sequence: TGTGCCAGCAGCCCAAGGCTTCGGACAGGGACTACAAGATTTTACAATGAGCAGTTCTTC.

The chain is built from TRBV7-9 and TRBJ1-3; D not certain. The germline CDR1 and CDR2 sequences are SEHNR and FQNEAQ (reference sequence). The V end lost 5 bases, the J end lost 7 bases, and 6 bases lay between the germline ends. This CDR3 is 11 amino acids long. The CDR3 spells CASSPRNTIYF. The CDR3 coding sequence is TGTGCCAGCAGCCCTCGGAACACCATATATTTT.

The chain employs TRBV28 and TRBJ1-5, with D maybe TRBD1 (6 bases). Between the trimmed V and J ends, which lost 4 bases and 0 bases, there was a span of 13 bases. This CDR3 spans 16 amino acids. Germline V gene sequence: CDR1 MDHEN, CDR2 SYDVKM. The CDR3 here is CASSYGTLYSNQPQHF. The CDR3 DNA follows: TGTGCCAGCAGTTACGGGACACTATATAGCAATCAGCCCCAGCATTTT.

This sequence joins TRBV6-5 and TRBJ2-1, with 11 bases matching TRBD2. With V trimmed by 3 bases and J by 7 bases, 8 bases remained unmatched. CDR3 length: 16 residues. Germline values: CDR1 MNHEY, CDR2 SVGAGI. The CDR3 loop reads CASSYLPLAGANEQFF. The CDR3 DNA is TGTGCCAGCAGTTATCTCCCACTAGCGGGAGCTAATGAGCAGTTCTTC.

J is TRBJ1-5 and V is TRBV5-1; tentatively, D is TRBD1 (5 bases). V shed 4 bases and J shed 2 bases, with 19 bases lying between them. The CDR3 spans 17 residues. Germline V lookup: CDR1 SGHRS, CDR2 YFSETQ. The CDR3 spells CASSPGGMGVGNQPQHF. CDR3 DNA sequence: TGCGCCAGCAGCCCAGGAGGGATGGGGGTCGGCAATCAGCCCCAGCATTTT.